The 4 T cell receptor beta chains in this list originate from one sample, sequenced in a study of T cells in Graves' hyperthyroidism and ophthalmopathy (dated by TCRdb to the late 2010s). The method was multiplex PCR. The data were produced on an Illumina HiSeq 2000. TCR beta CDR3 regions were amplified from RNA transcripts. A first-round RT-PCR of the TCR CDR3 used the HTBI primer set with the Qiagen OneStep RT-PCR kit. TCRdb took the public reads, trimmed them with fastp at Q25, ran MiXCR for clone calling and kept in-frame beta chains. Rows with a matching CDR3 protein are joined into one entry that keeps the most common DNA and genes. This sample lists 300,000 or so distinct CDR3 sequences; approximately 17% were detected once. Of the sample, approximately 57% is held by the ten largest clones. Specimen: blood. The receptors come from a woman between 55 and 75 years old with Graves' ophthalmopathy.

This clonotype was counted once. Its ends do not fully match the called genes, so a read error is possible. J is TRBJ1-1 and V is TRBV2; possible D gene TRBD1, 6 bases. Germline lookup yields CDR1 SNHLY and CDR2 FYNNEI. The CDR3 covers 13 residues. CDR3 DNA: TGTGCCAGCAGTGGTCAGGGGTACACTGAAGCTTACTTT. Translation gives CASSGQGYTEAYF. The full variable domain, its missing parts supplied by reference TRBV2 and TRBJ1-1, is EPEVTQTPSHQVTQMGQEVILRCVPISNHLYFYWYRQILGQKVEFLVSFYNNEISEKSEIFDDQFSVERPDGSNFTLKIRSTKLEDSAMYFCASSGQGYTEAYFGQGTRLTVV.

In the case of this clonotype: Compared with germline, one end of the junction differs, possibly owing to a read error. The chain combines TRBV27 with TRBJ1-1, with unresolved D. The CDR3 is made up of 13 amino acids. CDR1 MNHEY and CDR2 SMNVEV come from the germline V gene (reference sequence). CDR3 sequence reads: CASSLSRNIEAFF. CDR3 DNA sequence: TGTGCCAGCAGTTTATCCAGGAACATTGAAGCTTTCTTT.

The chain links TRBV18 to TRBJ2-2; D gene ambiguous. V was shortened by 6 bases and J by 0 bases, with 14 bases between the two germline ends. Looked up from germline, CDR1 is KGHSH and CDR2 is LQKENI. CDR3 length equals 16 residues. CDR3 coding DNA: TGTGCCAGCTCCCGGACGGGTGGGGCGAACACCGGGGAGCTGTTTTTT. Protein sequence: CASSRTGGANTGELFF.

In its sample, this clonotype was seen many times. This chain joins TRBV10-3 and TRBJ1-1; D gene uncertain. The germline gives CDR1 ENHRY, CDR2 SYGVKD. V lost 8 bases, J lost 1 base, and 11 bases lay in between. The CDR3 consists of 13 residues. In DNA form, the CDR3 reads TGTGCCATCGTAGCGGGTGCGAACACTGAAGCTTTCTTT. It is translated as CAIVAGANTEAFF.